Below, 28 T cell receptor beta chains from the same sample are listed, as sequenced in a study of blood T cell repertoires in COVID-19. Data came from immunoSEQ multiplex PCR; TCRdb stores just in-frame clones and leaves some out. The sample has 140,000 to 150,000 clones, more than 75% seen once. The sequenced sample was peripheral blood. These receptor sequences come from a woman aged 45-65 years with active or convalescent COVID-19.

The chain couples TRBV11-3 to TRBJ1-6, with unresolved D. Trimming shortened V by 4 bases and J by 7 bases, and 8 bases separated the two germline ends. CDR1 is SGHNT, CDR2 YENEEA, per germline. CDR3 length: 13 amino acids. The chain's CDR3 is CASSSHTNSPLHF. The CDR3 nucleotides read TGTGCCAGCAGCTCTCACACAAATTCACCCCTCCACTTT.

The V gene is TRBV28, the J gene TRBJ2-1; the match to TRBD1 covers 10 bases. The V and J ends lost 6 bases and 10 bases, in that order; junction bases with no gene match: 6. From germline, CDR1 is MDHEN and CDR2 SYDVKM. The CDR3 runs to 13 residues. The CDR3 region has the DNA TGTGCCAGCAGGAGACAGGGGGCTCGGGAGCAGTTCTTC. This encodes CASRRQGAREQFF.

The chain recombines TRBV6-5 with TRBJ2-7, with D perhaps matching TRBD1 (6 bases). Germline CDR1 MNHEY, CDR2 SVGAGI. V gave up 5 bases and J gave up 8 bases, with 10 bases separating them. This CDR3 contains 11 residues. CDR3 DNA: TGTGCCAGCAGTCAGCAGGGGAAGCAGTACTTC. This translates into CASSQQGKQYF.

The V call is TRBV29-1, the J call TRBJ2-1; TRBD2 matches at 7 bases. Losses at the gene ends were 3 bases for V and 5 bases for J; bases not matched to a gene: 7. Germline CDR1 reads SQVTM; CDR2 reads ANQGSEA. The CDR3 contains 14 residues. CDR3 sequence (DNA): TGCAGCGTTGACATCGCGGGGGAGAACAATGAGCAGTTCTTC. Its translation is CSVDIAGENNEQFF.

The genes are TRBV24-1 and TRBJ2-1, with 8 nucleotides matching TRBD2. The J segment lost 10 bases and the V segment lost 0 bases, leaving 7 bases of the junction unmatched. This CDR3 has 15 amino acids. Germline V gives CDR1 KGHDR, CDR2 SFDVKD. Here the CDR3 reads CATSDLPGGPREQFF. In DNA, the CDR3 is TGTGCCACCAGTGATTTGCCGGGAGGGCCGAGGGAGCAGTTCTTC.

The chain recombines TRBV19 with TRBJ1-2; 7 bases are a match to TRBD1. The CDR3 is 16 amino acids. Looked up from germline, CDR1 is LNHDA and CDR2 is SQIVND (reference sequence). V lost 3 bases and J lost 4; bases outside the gene matches: 11. CDR3 in amino acids: CASSIPSGQNFYGYTF. The CDR3 DNA reads TGTGCCAGTAGTATTCCCTCGGGACAGAACTTCTATGGCTACACCTTC.

V and J are TRBV10-3 and TRBJ1-1, with a possible D match to TRBD1 (6 bases). V was pared by 2 bases and J by 2 bases, with 18 bases between. Germline CDR1 ENHRY, CDR2 SYGVKD. This CDR3 has 17 amino acids. For the CDR3, the DNA is TGTGCCATCAGTGAGGCAGGGGCGCCGTTTACCAACACTGAAGCTTTCTTT. Translation: CAISEAGAPFTNTEAFF.

V usage is TRBV3-1 (or the pseudogene TRBV3-2) and J usage is TRBJ1-2; 7 nucleotides match TRBD1. From germline, CDR1 is LGHDT and CDR2 YNNKEL (reference sequence). J lost 1 base, V lost 0 bases, and 11 bases had no gene match. CDR3 length equals 18 residues. The DNA for the CDR3 is TGTGCCAGCAGCCAAGATTCAACACGTCGACAGGGTAACTATGGCTACACCTTC. Amino acid sequence: CASSQDSTRRQGNYGYTF.

This chain uses TRBV5-6 with TRBJ2-1; the match to TRBD2 covers 8 bases. Germline trimming cut 0 bases from V and 1 base from J; bases unmatched to any gene: 6. The CDR3 has 17 amino acids. Germline V gene data show CDR1 as SGHDT and CDR2 as YYEEEE. CDR3 in amino acids: CASSLEEERESYNEQFF. CDR3 in DNA: TGTGCCAGCAGCTTGGAAGAGGAGCGGGAGTCCTACAATGAGCAGTTCTTC.

This clone is a singleton in its sample. The chain links TRBV28 to TRBJ1-4; TRBD1 is a possible D gene (5 bases). V gave up 5 bases and J gave up 10 bases, with 26 bases separating them. This CDR3 has 17 residues. CDR1 and CDR2 (germline): MDHEN, SYDVKM. The CDR3 reads CASSPTLGATTTGKLFF. In DNA form, the CDR3 reads TGTGCCAGCAGTCCGACGTTAGGGGCTACAACCACAGGAAAACTGTTTTTT.

The chain combines TRBV4-3 with TRBJ1-4; the D gene is possibly TRBD1 (5 bases). The CDR3 runs 15 residues. The V gene's germline CDR1 is LGHNA and CDR2 YSLEER. Trimming shortened V by 0 bases and J by 5 bases, and 10 bases separated the two germline ends. The CDR3 loop reads CASSQEGTFNEKLFF. For the CDR3, the DNA is TGCGCCAGCAGCCAAGAAGGGACTTTCAATGAAAAACTGTTTTTT.

The chain carries TRBV19 and TRBJ2-1, with 10 bases identical to TRBD1. CDR3 length: 16 residues. V gave up 1 base and J gave up 7 bases; unmatched junction bases: 7. Germline V gives CDR1 LNHDA, CDR2 SQIVND (reference sequence). CDR3 bases: TGTGCCAGTAGTATAGTAAGGACAGGGGGTAGGAATGAGCAGTTCTTC. Amino acid sequence: CASSIVRTGGRNEQFF.

The chain employs TRBV28 and TRBJ2-3, with a weak D call TRBD2 (7 bases). The germline V and J ends were trimmed by 7 bases and 1 base, with 18 bases remaining between them. The CDR3 has 16 amino acids. Germline V gene sequence: CDR1 MDHEN, CDR2 SYDVKM. CDR3 in DNA: TGTGCCAGCACCCTTAGGGGGGGCATAGGCACAGATACGCAGTATTTT. This codes for CASTLRGGIGTDTQYF.

The chain uses TRBV29-1 and TRBJ1-2; D gene ambiguous. The CDR3 spans 15 residues. Trimming took off 1 base at V and 3 bases at J, with 15 bases between the two ends. CDR1 is SQVTM, CDR2 ANQGSEA, per germline. CDR3 DNA: TGCAGCGTTGAAGGGAGAGACGGCTGGGACTATGGCTACACCTTC. Translation gives CSVEGRDGWDYGYTF.

The chain employs TRBV18 and TRBJ1-1, with 7 bases lining up with TRBD1. Germline V gives CDR1 KGHSH, CDR2 LQKENI. The CDR3 has 13 amino acids. The junction had 0 bases not matched to a gene; V was cut back by 2 bases and J by 3 bases. CDR3 amino acids: CASSPGQDTEAFF. The CDR3 DNA reads as TGTGCCAGCTCACCAGGACAGGACACTGAAGCTTTCTTT. Drawing the rest from reference TRBV18 and TRBJ1-1, the complete variable domain is NAGVMQNPRHLVRRRGQEARLRCSPMKGHSHVYWYRQLPEEGLKFMVYLQKENIIDESGMPKERFSAEFPKEGPSILRIQQVVRGDSAAYFCASSPGQDTEAFFGQGTRLTVV.

The chain uses TRBV30 and TRBJ2-2; D is unresolved. CDR1 and CDR2 from the germline V gene are GTSNPN and SVGIG (reference sequence). CDR3 length: 14 residues. V shed 3 bases and J shed 0 bases, with 8 bases lying between them. CDR3 protein: CAWSWLANTGELFF. CDR3 nucleotides: TGTGCCTGGAGCTGGCTAGCGAACACCGGGGAGCTGTTTTTT. The complete variable domain, with remaining parts taken from reference TRBV30 and TRBJ2-2, reads SQTIHQWPATLVQPVGSPLSLECTVEGTSNPNLYWYRQAAGRGLQLLFYSVGIGQISSEVPQNLSASRPQDRQFILSSKKLLLSDSGFYLCAWSWLANTGELFFGEGSRLTVL.

The J gene is TRBJ2-3, the V gene TRBV7-2, with D possibly TRBD2 on 5 matching bases. V was trimmed by 2 bases and J by 4 bases, leaving 19 bases between them. Per germline, CDR1 SGHTA and CDR2 FQGNSA. The CDR3 totals 17 residues. DNA for the CDR3: TGTGCCAGCAGCTTAAGAGGGCTCGAAACCCCCCCAGATACGCAGTATTTT. This encodes CASSLRGLETPPDTQYF.

V gene TRBV7-5 combines with J gene TRBJ1-4. TRBV7-5 represents a pseudogene. The CDR3 is 15 residues long. This chain's CDR3 is CARSLGGGSNEKLFF. CDR3 DNA sequence: TGTGCCAGAAGCTTAGGGGGGGGGAGTAATGAAAAACTGTTTTTT.

This sequence joins TRBV30 and TRBJ1-5; 9 nucleotides match TRBD1. This CDR3 has 14 residues. Per the germline V gene, CDR1 is GTSNPN and CDR2 is SVGIG (reference sequence). With V trimmed by 5 bases and J by 4 bases, 6 bases remained unmatched. The DNA for the CDR3 is TGTGCCTGGGCCGGGACAGGGCGTAATCAGCCCCAGCATTTT. This gives the protein CAWAGTGRNQPQHF. Drawing the rest from reference TRBV30 and TRBJ1-5, the complete variable domain is SQTIHQWPATLVQPVGSPLSLECTVEGTSNPNLYWYRQAAGRGLQLLFYSVGIGQISSEVPQNLSASRPQDRQFILSSKKLLLSDSGFYLCAWAGTGRNQPQHFGDGTRLSIL.

The J gene is TRBJ2-7, the V gene TRBV7-8; 7 bases align to TRBD2. Germline values: CDR1 SGHVS, CDR2 FQNEAQ. The CDR3 consists of 14 residues. J gave up 5 bases and V 5 bases, and 9 bases lay outside the gene matches. For the CDR3, the DNA is TGTGCCAGCAGCATTTCCGGGACTACCAACGAGCAGTACTTC. Translated: CASSISGTTNEQYF.

In regard to this clone: A read error may produce the germline difference seen at one junction end. This sequence joins TRBV6-5 and TRBJ1-2; D unclear. The CDR3 is made up of 13 amino acids. Germline CDR1 MNHEY, CDR2 SVGAGI. CDR3 in DNA: TGTGCCAGCAGCGTAAGAACCCTAGGCCTCCCACTCTTC. Protein: CASSVRTLGLPLF.

V and J are TRBV30 and TRBJ2-1, with 9 positions matching TRBD2. The germline gives CDR1 GTSNPN, CDR2 SVGIG (reference sequence). J gave up 9 bases and V 3 bases, and 6 bases lay outside the gene matches. The CDR3 contains 13 residues. The CDR3 reads CAWSPGLAFEQFF. CDR3 sequence (DNA): TGTGCCTGGAGCCCGGGACTAGCCTTTGAGCAGTTCTTC.

J is TRBJ2-1 and V is TRBV19; 12 nucleotides agree with TRBD2. The length of the CDR3 is 16 residues. With 5 bases clipped from V and 8 bases from J, the junction kept 10 bases outside the gene matches. CDR1 and CDR2 (germline): LNHDA, SQIVND (reference sequence). The CDR3 bases are TGTGCCAGTAGTCCCGGACTAGCGGGAATGTTCGATGAGCAGTTCTTC. This encodes CASSPGLAGMFDEQFF.

This sequence joins TRBV15 and TRBJ1-4; no firm D call. The CDR3 contains 16 residues. The V end lost 1 base, the J end lost 6 bases, and 15 bases lay between the germline ends. Germline V gene lookup returns CDR1 LNHNV and CDR2 YYDKDF (reference sequence). CDR3 amino acids: CATSRAVGNGDEKLFF. DNA of the CDR3: TGTGCCACCAGCAGAGCGGTCGGCAACGGGGATGAAAAACTGTTTTTT.

J is TRBJ1-2 and V is TRBV10-1; 11 positions agree with TRBD1. V trimming: 8 bases; J trimming: 3 bases; junction bases outside the gene matches: 14. This CDR3 region has 17 residues. The germline V gene has CDR1 WNHNN and CDR2 SYGVQD (reference sequence). The DNA of the CDR3 is TGCGCCAGCGCGGACAGGGGGCGAAAGGTAACGGACTATGGCTACACCTTC. It translates to CASADRGRKVTDYGYTF.

J is TRBJ2-1 and V is TRBV29-1; TRBD2 matches 8 bases. Trimming removed 6 bases from V and 1 base from J; junction bases left unmatched: 5. CDR3 length: 14 residues. CDR1 is SQVTM, CDR2 ANQGSEA, per germline. This CDR3 is CSVPGLGSYNEQFF. Here the CDR3 DNA reads TGCAGCGTCCCGGGACTAGGATCCTACAATGAGCAGTTCTTC.

The rearrangement links TRBV27 to TRBJ1-2; 8 bases fit TRBD1. V was pared by 5 bases and J by 5 bases, with 16 bases of the junction left unmatched. CDR1 and CDR2 (germline): MNHEY, SMNVEV (reference sequence). The CDR3 has 17 amino acids. The CDR3 DNA reads TGTGCCAGCAGTCTCCTACCCCCGGGACAGGACCTATATGGCTACACCTTC. As protein: CASSLLPPGQDLYGYTF.

This chain connects TRBV5-1 to TRBJ2-2; 7 bases map to TRBD1. The CDR3 runs 16 residues. The germline CDR1 and CDR2 sequences are SGHRS and YFSETQ. V lost 0 bases and J lost 4; bases outside the gene matches: 6. CDR3 amino acids: CASSLGGGASTGELFF. The CDR3 DNA is TGCGCCAGCAGCTTGGGAGGGGGCGCGAGCACCGGGGAGCTGTTTTTT.